These T cell receptor beta chains were read from a single sample in a study of vaccination and CD4 T cells after COVID-19. Antigens for these TCRs are unknown. Each CDR3 protein gets one entry after TCRdb re-called the PCR reads with MiXCR. This sample has thousands of distinct CDR3 sequences, with about 76% found just once. Sequenced input: CD4+ T cells from blood, cultured in vitro. The source is a human donor who had recovered from COVID-19. The CDR3 runs from the conserved cysteine through the conserved F or W. The D gene is left open where the match is weak. Size values are once, few and many counts, or a class for expanded clones, and some rows have none.

V: TRBV20-1; size: -; length: 15; J: TRBJ2-3; D: -; CDR3: CSARAQRPSTDTQYF; DNA: TGCAGTGCTAGAGCGCAACGGCCTAGCACAGATACGCAGTATTTT
V: TRBV7-3; size: -; length: 14; J: TRBJ1-1; D: TRBD1; CDR3: CASSIDRGNTEAFF; DNA: TGTGCCAGCAGCATAGACAGGGGGAACACTGAAGCTTTCTTT
V: TRBV7-9; size: -; length: 15; J: TRBJ1-4; D: -; CDR3: CASSLEGRTNEKLFF; DNA: TGTGCCAGCAGCTTAGAGGGGAGGACTAATGAAAAACTGTTTTTT
V: TRBV4-1; size: -; length: 17; J: TRBJ2-5; D: TRBD2; CDR3: CASSQAGEGFPQETQYF; DNA: TGCGCCAGCAGCCAAGCGGGGGAGGGCTTCCCCCAAGAGACCCAGTACTTC
V: TRBV6-2/TRBV6-3; size: -; length: 13; J: TRBJ2-2; D: -; CDR3: CASRNRQVGELFF; DNA: TGTGCCAGCAGGAACAGGCAGGTCGGGGAGCTGTTTTTT
V: TRBV28; size: -; length: 15; J: TRBJ1-5; D: -; CDR3: CASITGDNSNQPQHF; DNA: TGTGCCAGCATTACAGGTGACAATAGCAATCAGCCCCAGCATTTT
V: TRBV15; size: -; length: 15; J: TRBJ2-3; D: TRBD2; CDR3: CATRDPSGYTDTQYF; DNA: TGTGCCACCAGGGATCCTAGCGGATACACAGATACGCAGTATTTT
V: TRBV20-1; size: -; length: 10; J: TRBJ2-1; D: -; CDR3: CSARLGEQFF; DNA: TGCAGTGCTAGGTTGGGGGAGCAGTTCTTC
V: TRBV12-3/TRBV12-4; size: -; length: 16; J: TRBJ1-1; D: TRBD1; CDR3: CASRPGTGDMNTEAFF; DNA: TGTGCCAGCAGACCCGGGACAGGAGACATGAACACTGAAGCTTTCTTT
V: TRBV12-5; size: -; length: 14; J: TRBJ1-5; D: -; CDR3: CASGAQGMGQPQHF; DNA: TGTGCTAGTGGTGCTCAGGGGATGGGTCAGCCCCAGCATTTT
V: TRBV12-3/TRBV12-4; size: -; length: 13; J: TRBJ2-5; D: -; CDR3: CASSLGHQETQYF; DNA: TGTGCCAGCAGTCTTGGTCACCAAGAGACCCAGTACTTC
V: TRBV6-4; size: once; length: 17; J: TRBJ1-6; D: -; CDR3: CASSEIPGGGFNSPLHF; DNA: TGTGCCAGCAGTGAAATTCCGGGTGGGGGATTTAATTCACCCCTCCACTTT
V: TRBV7-2; size: large; length: 15; J: TRBJ2-1; D: TRBD2; CDR3: CASSPRGGRYNEQFF; DNA: TGTGCCAGCAGTCCCCGGGGCGGGAGATACAATGAGCAGTTCTTC
V: TRBV2; size: -; length: 15; J: TRBJ2-3; D: TRBD2; CDR3: CASSERTSGGDTQYF; DNA: TGTGCCAGCAGTGAAAGGACTAGCGGGGGAGATACGCAGTATTTT
V: TRBV6-2/TRBV6-3; size: -; length: 14; J: TRBJ2-5; D: -; CDR3: CASSHAGAWETQYF; DNA: TGTGCCAGCAGTCACGCAGGGGCTTGGGAGACCCAGTACTTC
V: TRBV10-2; size: -; length: 15; J: TRBJ2-7; D: -; CDR3: CASSESFGRLGEQYF; DNA: TGCGCCAGCAGTGAGTCGTTTGGCCGGTTAGGCGAGCAGTACTTC
V: TRBV2; size: -; length: 12; J: TRBJ1-5; D: -; CDR3: CASRQPNQPQHF; DNA: TGTGCCAGCAGACAACCCAATCAGCCCCAGCATTTT
V: TRBV20-1; size: -; length: 14; J: TRBJ1-5; D: -; CDR3: CSARVGVSNQPQHF; DNA: TGCAGTGCTAGAGTTGGCGTTAGCAATCAGCCCCAGCATTTT
V: TRBV7-2; size: -; length: 15; J: TRBJ1-3; D: -; CDR3: CASSLRAASGNTIYF; DNA: TGTGCCAGCAGCTTAAGGGCGGCCTCTGGAAACACCATATATTTT
V: TRBV6-5; size: -; length: 16; J: TRBJ1-2; D: -; CDR3: CASSYESYPLNYGYTF; DNA: TGTGCCAGCAGTTACGAATCGTACCCACTTAACTATGGCTACACCTTC
V: TRBV19; size: few; length: 19; J: TRBJ2-6; D: -; CDR3: CASSSGILRGNSGANVLTF; DNA: TGTGCCAGTAGTTCTGGAATCTTGCGGGGCAACTCTGGGGCCAACGTCCTGACTTTC
V: TRBV7-2; size: -; length: 16; J: TRBJ1-2; D: TRBD1; CDR3: CASSLVGGQGISGYTF; DNA: TGTGCCAGCAGCTTAGTTGGGGGACAGGGTATTAGTGGCTACACCTTC
V: TRBV7-3; size: -; length: 13; J: TRBJ1-6; D: -; CDR3: CASSPSVNSPLHF; DNA: TGTGCCAGCAGCCCTTCAGTTAATTCACCCCTCCACTTT
V: TRBV6-1; size: -; length: 15; J: TRBJ1-5; D: TRBD1; CDR3: CASSRGQGAAQPQHF; DNA: TGTGCCAGCAGCCGGGGACAGGGTGCCGCTCAGCCCCAGCATTTT
V: TRBV5-1; size: -; length: 14; J: TRBJ1-3; D: -; CDR3: CASSPGHSGNTIYF; DNA: TGCGCCAGCAGCCCGGGACACTCTGGAAACACCATATATTTT
V: TRBV19; size: once; length: 14; J: TRBJ1-6; D: -; CDR3: CASSIQETVSPLHF; DNA: TGTGCCAGTAGTATTCAGGAAACGGTTTCACCCCTCCACTTT
V: TRBV27; size: -; length: 15; J: TRBJ2-2; D: TRBD2; CDR3: CASSSGGGGTGELFF; DNA: TGTGCCAGCAGCTCGGGAGGGGGAGGTACCGGGGAGCTGTTTTTT
V: TRBV6-2/TRBV6-3; size: -; length: 18; J: TRBJ2-2; D: TRBD2; CDR3: CASSYAGGRGANTGELFF; DNA: TGTGCCAGCAGTTATGCAGGCGGGAGAGGGGCGAACACCGGGGAGCTGTTTTTT
V: TRBV24-1; size: -; length: 15; J: TRBJ2-3; D: -; CDR3: CATSDFTGSTDTQYF; DNA: TGTGCCACCAGTGATTTTACGGGGAGCACAGATACGCAGTATTTT
V: TRBV2; size: once; length: 14; J: TRBJ1-1; D: -; CDR3: CASSAWQGNTEAFF; DNA: TGTGCCAGCAGTGCTTGGCAAGGGAACACTGAAGCTTTCTTT
V: TRBV6-1; size: -; length: 15; J: TRBJ1-2; D: TRBD1; CDR3: CASSRDSLINYGYTF; DNA: TGTGCCAGCAGCCGGGACAGTCTGATTAACTATGGCTACACCTTC
V: TRBV20-1; size: -; length: 15; J: TRBJ2-3; D: TRBD2; CDR3: CSARTTSGGTDTQYF; DNA: TGCAGTGCTAGAACAACTAGCGGGGGCACAGATACGCAGTATTTT
V: TRBV6-1; size: once; length: 14; J: TRBJ1-2; D: TRBD1; CDR3: CASSPPGQPYGYTF; DNA: TGTGCCAGCAGCCCACCGGGACAGCCCTATGGCTACACCTTC
V: TRBV6-1; size: -; length: 14; J: TRBJ1-1; D: -; CDR3: CASTLPRANTEAFF; DNA: TGTGCCAGCACTTTGCCCCGGGCGAACACTGAAGCTTTCTTT
V: TRBV7-3; size: -; length: 13; J: TRBJ2-3; D: -; CDR3: CASSGTYTDTQYF; DNA: TGTGCCAGCAGCGGGACTTACACAGATACGCAGTATTTT
V: TRBV7-2; size: -; length: 16; J: TRBJ2-2; D: TRBD2; CDR3: CASSLTSGANTGELFF; DNA: TGTGCCAGCAGCCTGACTAGCGGGGCGAACACCGGGGAGCTGTTTTTT
V: TRBV3-1; size: -; length: 14; J: TRBJ1-1; D: -; CDR3: CASSGGGGRAEAFF; DNA: TGTGCCAGCAGCGGTGGGGGGGGTCGAGCTGAAGCTTTCTTT
V: TRBV20-1; size: -; length: 12; J: TRBJ1-2; D: TRBD1; CDR3: CSASNRGSGYTF; DNA: TGCAGTGCATCCAACAGGGGAAGCGGCTACACCTTC
V: TRBV27; size: -; length: 15; J: TRBJ2-5; D: -; CDR3: CASSFDSGGQETQYF; DNA: TGTGCCAGCAGTTTCGATAGCGGCGGACAAGAGACCCAGTACTTC